What follows describes a single T cell receptor (beta chain). These data belong to a study of blood T cell repertoires in COVID-19. Here immunoSEQ multiplex PCR was the method, and the copy in TCRdb shows in-frame clones only, minus some. The table lists around 160,000 clones, 80% to 90% of them singletons, with about an eighth in the top ten. V lost 3 bases to trimming and J lost 8 bases; unmatched junction nucleotides: 18. Looked up from germline, CDR1 is SGHRS and CDR2 is YFSETQ. The length of the CDR3 is 18 residues. The rearrangement joins TRBV5-1 to TRBJ2-3; 10 bases match TRBD1. The sequenced sample consisted of peripheral blood. The receptor was derived from a man in his late teens or twenties with COVID-19, enrolled during active disease. Written as DNA, the CDR3 is TGCGCCAGCAGCTCACCTGAAGCGACAGGGGGCCGGGGTATTACGCAGTATTTT. Amino acid sequence: CASSSPEATGGRGITQYF.